The clone carrying this T cell receptor beta chain was seen repeatedly, ten times or more. The data were taken from a study of spatial heterogeneity in lung cancer. The wider study: The average appearance count of each unique TCR and UMI combination in raw reads was more than ten.

Specified time point: sample taken at primary tumor resection. The input material, whole RNA from tumor, nontumor lung or frozen PBMC, was sequenced unsorted. There are 13 residues in the CDR3. V lost 8 bases and J 4 bases, leaving 15 bases between the germline ends. Germline assignment: CDR1 ENHRY and CDR2 SYGVKD. TCRdb processed the 5' RACE reads anew with MiXCR; each CDR3 protein has one entry. The sample records about 25,000 distinct CDR3 sequences, about 7.2% being singletons. Sequencing used PBMCs, obtained at surgery. The source is a male donor with early-stage non-small cell lung cancer. This rearrangement joins TRBV10-3 to TRBJ2-7; D is perhaps TRBD1 (6 bases). CDR3: CAIGQGGLYEQYF. In nucleotides, the CDR3 is TGTGCCATCGGACAAGGGGGTCTTTACGAGCAGTACTTC.